The 21 T cell receptor beta chains in this list originate from one sample, sequenced in a study of shared clonotypes between healthy human individuals. The method was immunoSEQ multiplex PCR; TCRdb's version includes in-frame clones alone and lacks a portion of them. This table holds 700,000 or so clones, about 78% found once. Sequenced input: memory CD4+ T cells sorted from blood. Subset noted: CD45RA-negative fraction. The receptors here all came from a woman aged 30 to 39 in good health.

The gene calls are TRBV6-6 and TRBJ2-2; D is possibly TRBD1 (5 bases). The CDR3 has 14 amino acids. Trimming pared 7 bases from V and 7 bases from J, leaving 16 bases between. Germline loops: CDR1 MNHNY, CDR2 SVGAGI (reference sequence). CDR3 loop: CASILQGGHGELFF. CDR3 sequence (DNA): TGTGCCAGCATCCTTCAGGGTGGTCACGGGGAGCTGTTTTTT.

The V gene is TRBV6-1, the J gene TRBJ2-7; 7 nucleotides line up with TRBD2. The CDR3 extends over 13 amino acids. Germline CDR1 is MNHNS and CDR2 is SASEGT. Germline trimming cut 8 bases from V and 1 base from J; bases unmatched to any gene: 5. The CDR3 is CASRWGGSYEQYF. The CDR3 region has the DNA TGTGCCAGCCGGTGGGGGGGATCCTACGAGCAGTACTTC.

This chain joins TRBV28 and TRBJ2-7; no definite D call. The CDR3 loop spans 12 amino acids. In germline, CDR1 is MDHEN, CDR2 SYDVKM. V was clipped by 3 bases and J by 4 bases, with 7 bases between them. CDR3 sequence reads: CASSLKWYEQYF. The DNA of the CDR3 is TGTGCCAGCAGTTTGAAGTGGTACGAGCAGTACTTC.

The chain is built from TRBV6-1 and TRBJ1-1; D gene unclear. Germline V gene sequence: CDR1 MNHNS, CDR2 SASEGT. Trimming left V 6 bases short and J 0 bases short, with 8 bases between. The CDR3 has 13 residues. The CDR3: CASRYLMNTEAFF. Written as DNA, the CDR3 is TGTGCCAGCAGATACCTCATGAACACTGAAGCTTTCTTT.

This chain links TRBV18 with TRBJ2-1; 9 bases match TRBD2. The CDR3 consists of 17 residues. J lost 8 bases, V lost 8 bases, and 19 bases had no gene match. CDR1 and CDR2 (germline): KGHSH, LQKENI. The CDR3 nucleotides read TGTGCCAGCACCCTATCACCCGCCCAGCGGGGGGAAGATGAGCAGTTCTTC. Translating gives CASTLSPAQRGEDEQFF.

The chain employs TRBV7-9 and TRBJ2-1; D is uncertain. The germline V gene has CDR1 SEHNR and CDR2 FQNEAQ (reference sequence). The CDR3 extends over 13 amino acids. Between the trimmed V and J ends, which lost 5 bases and 10 bases, there was a span of 15 bases. The CDR3 coding sequence is TGTGCCAGCAGCCACATCAAGACCCGGGAGCAGTTCTTC. Translating it yields CASSHIKTREQFF.

This chain connects TRBV15 to TRBJ2-1; 8 bases match TRBD1. The V gene end was trimmed by 0 bases and the J gene end by 9 bases; junction bases not matched to a gene: 4. CDR1 and CDR2 from the germline V gene are LNHNV and YYDKDF (reference sequence). The CDR3 extends over 14 amino acids. CDR3 sequence reads: CATSRDIGQGEQFF. As DNA, the CDR3 is TGTGCCACCAGCAGAGATATTGGACAGGGTGAGCAGTTCTTC.

J is TRBJ2-5 and V is TRBV28; perhaps D is TRBD1 or TRBD2 (5 bases each). V shed 8 bases and J shed 5 bases, with 18 bases lying between them. Germline V lookup: CDR1 MDHEN, CDR2 SYDVKM. This CDR3 spans 14 amino acids. The CDR3 sequence: CASLTRGGRETQYF. In nucleotides, the CDR3 is TGTGCCAGCCTAACACGGGGCGGGCGCGAGACCCAGTACTTC. Looking up the rest from reference TRBV28 and TRBJ2-5 gives the full variable domain: DVKVTQSSRYLVKRTGEKVFLECVQDMDHENMFWYRQDPGLGLRLIYFSYDVKMKEKGDIPEGYSVSREKKERFSLILESASTNQTSMYLCASLTRGGRETQYFGPGTRLLVL.

The chain links TRBV7-3 to TRBJ2-1, with D perhaps given as TRBD1 or TRBD2 (6 bases each). The CDR3 contains 11 residues. Trimming shortened V by 5 bases and J by 8 bases, and 7 bases separated the two germline ends. Germline CDR1 and CDR2: SGHTA and FQGTGA. The DNA of the CDR3 is TGTGCCAGCAGCGGGGGGCATGAGCAGTTCTTC. Translating gives CASSGGHEQFF.

The chain uses TRBV5-4 and TRBJ2-7, with D unclear. The CDR3 runs to 14 residues. The V end was cut by 0 bases, the J end by 0 bases, with 7 bases between. Germline values: CDR1 SGHNT, CDR2 YYREEE (reference sequence). The CDR3 DNA follows: TGTGCCAGCAGCTTGGAACTATCCTCCTACGAGCAGTACTTC. It translates to CASSLELSSYEQYF. The whole variable domain, filled in from reference TRBV5-4 and TRBJ2-7, reads ETGVTQSPTHLIKTRGQQVTLRCSSQSGHNTVSWYQQALGQGPQFIFQYYREEENGRGNFPPRFSGLQFPNYSSELNVNALELDDSALYLCASSLELSSYEQYFGPGTRLTVT.

The chain couples TRBV6-5 to TRBJ1-2; D ambiguous. CDR3 length: 16 amino acids. CDR1 is MNHEY, CDR2 SVGAGI, per germline. The V end lost 0 bases, the J end lost 2 bases, and 13 bases lay between the germline ends. CDR3 sequence reads: CASSYSYGFQNYGYTF. The DNA for the CDR3 is TGTGCCAGCAGTTACTCCTACGGGTTTCAAAACTATGGCTACACCTTC.

Remarks on this clone: A much larger clone differs from this one at a single base, so this may be a read error. This chain connects TRBV11-3 to TRBJ1-1; no clear D. V lost 1 base, J lost 1 base, and 7 bases lay in between. Germline V lookup: CDR1 SGHNT, CDR2 YENEEA. This CDR3 region has 14 residues. The CDR3 sequence: CASSLGAGNTEAFF. The CDR3 region has the DNA TGTGCCAGCAGCTTAGGGGCAGGGAACACTGAAGCTTTCTTT.

In the case of this clone: Within the sample, other DNA sequences also encode this same CDR3. CDR3 in DNA: TGTGCCAGCAGTTACTCGAAGGGGACTGAAGCTTTCTTT. It encodes CASSYSKGTEAFF. The rearrangement links TRBV6-5 to TRBJ1-1; maybe TRBD1 (5 bases). The CDR3 has 13 residues. The V and J ends lost 0 bases and 5 bases respectively, with 7 bases between them. Germline CDR1 and CDR2: MNHEY and SVGAGI.

The chain is built from TRBV4-1 and TRBJ2-3; 8 nucleotides align to TRBD2. The CDR3 runs to 17 residues. CDR1 and CDR2 (germline): MGHRA, YSYEKL. V lost 1 base, J lost 5 bases, and 11 bases stayed unmatched. CDR3 sequence: CASSQVGRAIGKDTQYF. Written as DNA, the CDR3 is TGCGCCAGCAGCCAAGTCGGGAGGGCCATTGGGAAAGATACGCAGTATTTT.

The rearrangement links TRBV5-1 to TRBJ2-5; 9 bases match TRBD2. Germline assignment: CDR1 SGHRS and CDR2 YFSETQ. V lost 0 bases to trimming and J lost 5 bases; unmatched junction nucleotides: 11. The CDR3 is made up of 17 amino acids. CDR3 protein: CASSLDSSGKAGETQYF. In DNA, the CDR3 is TGCGCCAGCAGCTTGGATTCTAGCGGGAAGGCGGGGGAGACCCAGTACTTC. Looking up the rest from reference TRBV5-1 and TRBJ2-5 gives the full variable domain: KAGVTQTPRYLIKTRGQQVTLSCSPISGHRSVSWYQQTPGQGLQFLFEYFSETQRNKGNFPGRFSGRQFSNSRSEMNVSTLELGDSALYLCASSLDSSGKAGETQYFGPGTRLLVL.

A few counts support this clone. This specimen includes other DNA sequences encoding the same CDR3. This chain joins TRBV28 and TRBJ1-2; perhaps TRBD1 as D (6 bases). The germline V gene has CDR1 MDHEN and CDR2 SYDVKM. The CDR3 consists of 12 residues. V was clipped by 5 bases and J by 5 bases, with 9 bases between them. As DNA, the CDR3 is TGTGCCAGCAGTCTAGGGGGGTATGGCTACACCTTC. This gives the protein CASSLGGYGYTF.

The chain carries TRBV5-1 and TRBJ1-4; 7 nucleotides align to TRBD1. The V gene's germline CDR1 is SGHRS and CDR2 YFSETQ. The CDR3 is 15 residues long. With V trimmed by 5 bases and J by 8 bases, 12 bases remained unmatched. The CDR3 reads CASRLTGLDVEKLFF. The DNA of the CDR3 is TGCGCCAGCAGGTTGACAGGGCTCGATGTAGAAAAACTGTTTTTT.

About this clone itself: Other DNA sequences in this specimen translate into the identical CDR3. The chain employs TRBV27 and TRBJ2-7, with D perhaps TRBD1 (5 bases). The CDR3 totals 15 residues. Trimming left V 3 bases short and J 3 bases short, with 15 bases between. Germline CDR1 reads MNHEY; CDR2 reads SMNVEV (reference sequence). For the CDR3, the DNA is TGTGCCAGCAGTTTGAAGGGGTGGGGAAACTACGAGCAGTACTTC. Translating gives CASSLKGWGNYEQYF.

This chain uses TRBV7-8 with TRBJ1-5; 7 nucleotides line up with TRBD1. Trimming removed 5 bases from V and 5 bases from J; junction bases left unmatched: 12. Germline V lookup: CDR1 SGHVS, CDR2 FQNEAQ. This CDR3 is 16 amino acids long. CDR3 region: CASSESRGEWDQPQHF. In nucleotides, the CDR3 is TGTGCCAGCAGCGAGTCCAGGGGGGAATGGGATCAGCCCCAGCATTTT.

This chain uses TRBV11-2 with TRBJ1-1; 8 nucleotides align to TRBD1. After removal of 4 bases from V and 6 bases from J, the junction contained 4 bases not matched to a gene. Germline V gives CDR1 SGHAT, CDR2 FQNNGV. CDR3 length equals 13 residues. The CDR3 reads CASSSGQGPEAFF. The DNA of the CDR3 is TGTGCCAGCAGCTCAGGACAGGGCCCTGAAGCTTTCTTT.

J is TRBJ1-1 and V is TRBV10-2; no definite D call. Germline V gives CDR1 WSHSY, CDR2 SAAADI. This CDR3 is 13 amino acids long. The V gene lost 2 bases and the J gene lost 1 base, with 5 bases spanning the gap. The CDR3 spells CASSEDGNTEAFF. CDR3 DNA: TGCGCCAGCAGTGAGGACGGGAACACTGAAGCTTTCTTT.